This T cell receptor (beta chain) was sequenced for a study of blood T cells in healthy people across ages. CDR3 length: 15 residues. Between the trimmed V and J ends, which lost 1 base and 4 bases, there was a span of 11 bases. Germline V gives CDR1 LNHDA, CDR2 SQIVND (reference sequence). A J-beta primer mix and a sample-barcoded 5' primer were used in a second PCR of about 7 to 11 cycles. TCRdb itself ran the 5' RACE reads through MiXCR, one entry per CDR3 protein. The sample has hundreds of thousands of distinct CDR3 sequences; around 45% are singletons. Study results and limitations: Roughly linear age-related decline in beta diversity appeared, significant by age approximately 40.

With regard to this clonotype: Its antigen is undetermined.

Material for sequencing was blood. The rearrangement joins TRBV19 to TRBJ2-1, with D tentatively TRBD2 (6 bases). This clonotype originated in a man in his fifties or sixties in good health. CDR3 DNA: TGTGCCAGTAGTATAGGACGGGGGAGATACAATGAGCAGTTCTTC. Translating gives CASSIGRGRYNEQFF.